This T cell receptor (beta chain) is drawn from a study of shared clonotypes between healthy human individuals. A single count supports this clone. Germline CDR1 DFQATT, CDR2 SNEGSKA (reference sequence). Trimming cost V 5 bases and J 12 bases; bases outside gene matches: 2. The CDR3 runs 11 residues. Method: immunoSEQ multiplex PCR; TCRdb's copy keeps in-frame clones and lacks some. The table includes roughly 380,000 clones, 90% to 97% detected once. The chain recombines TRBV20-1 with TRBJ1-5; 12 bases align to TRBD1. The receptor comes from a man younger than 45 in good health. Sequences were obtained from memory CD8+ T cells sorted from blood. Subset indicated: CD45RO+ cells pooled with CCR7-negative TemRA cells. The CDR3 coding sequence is TGCAGTGCTCGGGACAGGGGGCTCCAGCATTTT. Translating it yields CSARDRGLQHF.